This T cell receptor beta chain comes out of a study of Ad26.COV2.S vaccination and SARS-CoV-2 variants. Study as a whole: The donor participated in the COV1001 trial, in its Ad26.COV2.S arm. Dosing was one shot or two shots 56 days apart. Findings of the study overall: Analytic work on TCR breadth and depth might have understated the full extent of total T cell responses.

Only in-frame clones appear in the TCRdb table, and some are missing; sequencing was by immunoSEQ multiplex PCR. The sample has about half a million clones; about nine tenths are singletons. This sample's treatment: approximately 18 received Ad26.COV2.S at low or high dose, single or two shots; about 5 received placebo; per-sample allocation not given. The samples date from day 63 after the first vaccine or placebo injection. This person who donated was an adult of 18-55 years in Boston. Trimming left V 3 bases short and J 8 bases short, with 13 bases between. Germline values: CDR1 MDHEN, CDR2 SYDVKM. The length of the CDR3 is 14 residues. As regards this clone: Its antigen is not identified.

The sequence was obtained from a person aged 18-60 years who received the Ad26.COV2.S COVID-19 vaccine or a placebo. Specimen: peripheral blood, collected in a trial of Ad26.COV2.S vaccine versus placebo. V gene TRBV28 combines with J gene TRBJ1-4; D remains unclear. CDR3 sequence: CASSFTLLQEKLFF. The CDR3 nucleotides are TGTGCCAGCAGTTTCACTCTGTTACAGGAAAAACTGTTTTTT.